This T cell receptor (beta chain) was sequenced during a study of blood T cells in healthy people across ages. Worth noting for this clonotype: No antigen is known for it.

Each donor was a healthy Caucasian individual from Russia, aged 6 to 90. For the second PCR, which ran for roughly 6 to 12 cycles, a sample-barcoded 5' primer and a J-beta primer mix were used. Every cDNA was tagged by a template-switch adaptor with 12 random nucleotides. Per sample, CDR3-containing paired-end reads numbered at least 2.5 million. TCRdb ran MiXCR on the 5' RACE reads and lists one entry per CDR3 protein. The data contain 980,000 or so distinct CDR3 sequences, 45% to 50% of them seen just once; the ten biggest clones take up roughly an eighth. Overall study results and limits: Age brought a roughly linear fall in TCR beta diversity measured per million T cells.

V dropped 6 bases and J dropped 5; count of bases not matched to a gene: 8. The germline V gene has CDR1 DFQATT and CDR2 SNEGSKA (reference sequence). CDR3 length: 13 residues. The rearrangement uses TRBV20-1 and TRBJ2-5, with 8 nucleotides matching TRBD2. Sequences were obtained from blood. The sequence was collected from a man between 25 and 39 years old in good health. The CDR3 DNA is TGCAGTGCGACGGTCGGCGGGGGGGAGACCCAGTACTTC. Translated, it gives CSATVGGGETQYF.